This TCR beta chain stems from a study of T-cell reconstitution after alpha-beta-depleted transplantation in children. This clonotype was counted between two and nine times. Preparation of the TCRbeta library was carried out with unique molecular identifiers. One entry per CDR3 protein, called by TCRdb with MiXCR from the PCR reads. The table has hundreds of thousands of distinct CDR3 sequences, around 12% seen once. This sequence originates from a human donor who donated a stem cell graft to a child with combined immunodeficiency. Sequenced material: PBMCs from the stem cell graft donor, taken from the stem cell graft.

For the CDR3, the DNA is TGTGCCAGCTCACCGGGGCAGGTGGAGACCCAGTACTTC. Translation gives CASSPGQVETQYF. This rearrangement joins TRBV18 to TRBJ2-5; possibly TRBD1 for D (5 bases). V lost 3 bases to trimming and J lost 5 bases, with 10 bases between them. Germline V lookup: CDR1 KGHSH, CDR2 LQKENI. CDR3 size: 13 residues.